These T cell receptor beta chains were read from a single sample in a study of technical replicates of blood from a handful of donors. Measured with immunoSEQ multiplex PCR; TCRdb has only the in-frame clones, and not every one. The sample lists tens of thousands of clones; 90% to 95% were seen once. Sequencing was performed on T cells isolated from PBMCs. Receptor source: a human donor in good health. Both conserved end residues are part of each CDR3. The D gene is left open where the match is weak.

TRBJ1-2 | TRBD1 | TRBV15 | CATSRITGTGYGYTF
TRBJ1-5 | NA | TRBV6-4 | CASGRGNQPQHF
TRBJ1-4 | TRBD1 | TRBV5-1 | CASSKDRAEKLFF
TRBJ2-5 | TRBD2 | TRBV9 | CASSVEWTSEEETQYF
TRBJ2-7 | NA | TRBV2 | CASSEPLKGDEQYF
TRBJ1-4 | NA | TRBV6-1 | CASSPRTGTNEKLFF
TRBJ1-5 | NA | TRBV28 | CASSDARGEHQPQHF
TRBJ2-7 | TRBD1 | TRBV2 | CASSPTGQEFYEQYF
TRBJ1-1 | TRBD1 | TRBV4-2 | CASRYLLQGDTEAFF
TRBJ1-2 | NA | TRBV10-3 | CAITRGGVSGYTF
TRBJ1-4 | NA | TRBV7-9 | CASSLEGEWEKLFF
TRBJ2-4 | NA | TRBV27 | CASSLRGQSIQYF
TRBJ2-2 | TRBD2 | TRBV7-8 | CASSILSGRDTGELFF
TRBJ2-7 | NA | TRBV15 | CATSRAQGGEQYF
TRBJ1-2 | TRBD1 | TRBV6-5 | CASSLTGANYGYTF
TRBJ2-3 | NA | TRBV11-1 | CASSRGGGSTDTQYF
TRBJ2-7 | NA | TRBV14 | CASSPTYRVAEQYF
TRBJ2-7 | NA | TRBV7-8 | CASSLVEQSYEQYF
TRBJ1-2 | NA | TRBV9 | CASSVRGQGYGYTF
TRBJ2-1 | TRBD1 | TRBV7-2 | CASSLEPGQGYEQFF
TRBJ2-1 | TRBD2 | TRBV9 | CASSGTLAGGPDEQFF
TRBJ1-3 | TRBD1 | TRBV10-3 | CAITGGDGHTIYF
TRBJ1-1 | TRBD1 | TRBV11-3 | CASSRTGGFSTEAFF
TRBJ2-2 | NA | TRBV5-8 | CASSYDRRIGELFF
TRBJ2-1 | TRBD1 | TRBV7-2 | CASSPRTGDMGYNEQFF
TRBJ2-2 | NA | TRBV30 | CAWSVGARGPSYPTGELFF
TRBJ1-2 | TRBD1 | TRBV6-5 | CASRFGTGDGYTF
TRBJ2-7 | NA | TRBV2 | CASKGYREPSAYEQYF
TRBJ2-7 | NA | TRBV5-6 | CASSLIGAYEQYF
TRBJ1-5 | TRBD1 | TRBV2 | CASSSTGTGVSQHF
TRBJ2-3 | TRBD2 | TRBV2 | CAGSELAGYDTQYF
TRBJ1-5 | NA | TRBV6-6 | CASREENQPQHF
TRBJ2-7 | NA | TRBV10-3 | CAVAFYPSYEQYF
TRBJ1-1 | TRBD1 | TRBV6-1 | CATYRTGAGTEAFF
TRBJ2-1 | NA | TRBV4-1 | CASSQIIRAGPLTYNEQFF
TRBJ2-1 | TRBD2 | TRBV29-1 | CSVEVRAGVSAEQFF
TRBJ2-5 | TRBD2 | TRBV28 | CASGLAGFQGETQYF
TRBJ2-7 | NA | TRBV28 | CAAVGHPSSEQYF
TRBJ1-2 | NA | TRBV27 | CASSLSPGAYGYTF
TRBJ2-7 | TRBD1 | TRBV5-6 | CASSLDGTVNYEQYF
TRBJ2-7 | TRBD2 | TRBV6-5 | CASSIKGLAGVEQYF
TRBJ2-7 | TRBD1 | TRBV25-1 | CASRGDRELYEQYF
TRBJ1-2 | NA | TRBV16 | CASSQLQEPYGYTF